Listed below are T cell receptor beta chains from one sample, sequenced in a study of blood T cell repertoires in COVID-19. Here immunoSEQ multiplex PCR was the method, and the copy in TCRdb shows in-frame clones only, minus some. Here the sample spans around 91,000 clones, 85% being singletons. Input material: peripheral blood. All receptors derive from an elderly man with acute or convalescent COVID-19. Both conserved end residues are part of each CDR3. The order of the fields is CDR3 protein, CDR3 DNA, J gene, clone size, V gene, D gene. A D gene is named only where the DNA matches it firmly. Size is omitted from some rows. Given values are once, few, many or a class for expanded clones.

CDR3: CASTYGGYSNQPQHF
DNA: TGTGCCAGCACTTACGGGGGTTATAGCAATCAGCCCCAGCATTTT
J: TRBJ1-5
size: .
V: TRBV28
D: .

CDR3: CSASLAGNNEQFF
DNA: TGCAGTGCTAGTCTAGCGGGAAACAATGAGCAGTTCTTC
J: TRBJ2-1
size: .
V: TRBV20-1
D: TRBD2

CDR3: CASSSALRGQETQYF
DNA: TGTGCCAGTAGTTCCGCCCTCAGGGGACAAGAGACCCAGTACTTC
J: TRBJ2-5
size: .
V: TRBV19
D: .

CDR3: CASSVNPLVPPGELFF
DNA: TGTGCCAGCAGCGTAAACCCACTAGTTCCCCCCGGGGAGCTGTTTTTT
J: TRBJ2-2
size: .
V: TRBV9
D: .

CDR3: CASSIGQGGQPQHF
DNA: TGTGCCAGTAGTATAGGACAGGGAGGACAGCCCCAGCATTTT
J: TRBJ1-5
size: .
V: TRBV19
D: TRBD1

CDR3: CASSYSLGGANTEAFF
DNA: TGTGCCAGCAGTTACTCGTTAGGAGGGGCGAACACTGAAGCTTTCTTT
J: TRBJ1-1
size: .
V: TRBV6-2/TRBV6-3
D: .

CDR3: CASSPTGQPNSPLHF
DNA: TGTGCCAGCAGCCCCACGGGACAGCCTAATTCACCCCTCCACTTT
J: TRBJ1-6
size: .
V: TRBV3-1/TRBV3-2
D: TRBD1

CDR3: CASSPRGTEAFF
DNA: TGTGCCAGCAGCCCCCGAGGCACTGAAGCTTTCTTT
J: TRBJ1-1
size: .
V: TRBV5-4
D: .

CDR3: CASSKGCPEVVTIYF
DNA: TGTGCCAGCAGCAAAGGGTGCCCTGAGGTAGTCACCATATATTTT
J: TRBJ1-3
size: .
V: TRBV21-1
D: .

CDR3: CASSLTGTGSGWAFF
DNA: TGCGCCAGCAGCTTGACCGGGACAGGATCCGGGTGGGCTTTCTTT
J: TRBJ1-1
size: .
V: TRBV5-1
D: TRBD1

CDR3: CASSSLTGTGRGHEQFF
DNA: TGTGCCAGCAGTTCACTTACCGGGACAGGGAGAGGGCATGAGCAGTTCTTC
J: TRBJ2-1
size: .
V: TRBV27
D: TRBD1

CDR3: CASVTVIQETQYF
DNA: TGTGCCAGTGTTACAGTCATTCAAGAGACCCAGTACTTC
J: TRBJ2-5
size: .
V: TRBV2
D: .

CDR3: CASSREGETQYF
DNA: TGTGCCAGCTCACGAGAGGGAGAGACCCAGTACTTC
J: TRBJ2-5
size: .
V: TRBV18
D: .

CDR3: CASSRDTSGANVLTF
DNA: TGTGCCAGCAGTCGCGACACTTCTGGGGCCAACGTCCTGACTTTC
J: TRBJ2-6
size: .
V: TRBV28
D: .

CDR3: CASGLGKGDFYNEQFF
DNA: TGTGCTAGTGGGCTTGGTAAAGGGGATTTTTACAATGAGCAGTTCTTC
J: TRBJ2-1
size: .
V: TRBV12-5
D: .

CDR3: CASSLRGERGGYTF
DNA: TGTGCCAGCAGTTTACGGGGGGAACGCGGTGGCTACACCTTC
J: TRBJ1-2
size: once
V: TRBV27
D: .

CDR3: CASSQTGTGGPTNEKLFF
DNA: TGTGCCAGCAGCCAAACCGGGACAGGGGGACCAACTAATGAAAAACTGTTTTTT
J: TRBJ1-4
size: .
V: TRBV4-2
D: TRBD1